These 20 T cell receptor beta chains were sequenced from one sample in a study of control samples from healthy donors and cancer patients. Profiling relied on immunoSEQ multiplex PCR, and the TCRdb table lists in-frame clones only, not all of them. The sample lists approximately 70,000 clones; roughly 90% were seen once. The sequenced sample was PBMCs. These receptors originate from a man aged 55 to 69 with colorectal cancer.

The gene calls are TRBV9 and TRBJ2-3; tentative D call: TRBD1 (6 bases). The V gene's germline CDR1 is SGDLS and CDR2 YYNGEE. The CDR3 totals 16 residues. Between the trimmed V and J ends, which lost 4 bases and 4 bases, there was a span of 19 bases. CDR3 coding DNA: TGTGCCAGCAGCCCAGGGGCTGGGGTTGGGGCAGATACGCAGTATTTT. This translates into CASSPGAGVGADTQYF.

The V call is TRBV10-2, the J call TRBJ1-1, with 8 bases fitting TRBD1. V dropped 3 bases and J dropped 2; count of bases not matched to a gene: 5. CDR3 length: 15 residues. The germline V gene encodes CDR1 WSHSY and CDR2 SAAADI. The CDR3 region is CASSDRGTGNTEAFF. The CDR3 bases are TGCGCCAGCAGTGACCGTGGGACAGGTAACACTGAAGCTTTCTTT.

The rearrangement uses TRBV5-5 and TRBJ2-4, with 7 positions matching TRBD1. The V segment lost 5 bases and the J segment 6 bases; nucleotides outside the gene matches: 14. CDR1 SGHKS and CDR2 YYEKEE come from the germline V gene (reference sequence). CDR3 length: 16 residues. The CDR3 region has the DNA TGTGCCAGCAGTTTAATGTCGACAGGGACCGGAAACATTCAGTACTTC. Amino acids: CASSLMSTGTGNIQYF.

The DNA for the CDR3 is TGCGCCAGCGGGGGGGGCTCCTACGAGCAGTACTTC. This codes for CASGGGSYEQYF. The chain has TRBV5-1 and TRBJ2-7, with TRBD2 matching 7 bases. Per the germline V gene, CDR1 is SGHRS and CDR2 is YFSETQ. This CDR3 comprises 12 residues. The J segment lost 0 bases and the V segment lost 7 bases, leaving 1 base of the junction unmatched.

The chain has TRBV3-1 (or the pseudogene TRBV3-2) and TRBJ2-5; D is possibly TRBD2 (6 bases). Trimming removed 5 bases from V and 2 bases from J, with 15 bases in between. Germline lookup yields CDR1 LGHDT and CDR2 YNNKEL (reference sequence). This CDR3 has 15 residues. CDR3 residues: CASSSFGGWQETQYF. CDR3 in DNA: TGTGCCAGCAGCTCCTTCGGGGGTTGGCAAGAGACCCAGTACTTC.

The V gene is TRBV10-1, the J gene TRBJ1-3; D is unresolved. The CDR3 contains 12 residues. Germline CDR1 and CDR2: WNHNN and SYGVQD (reference sequence). Trimming removed 2 bases from V and 14 bases from J, with 13 bases in between. The CDR3 DNA reads as TGCGCCAGCAGTGAGCGGACGGACGTTGTATATTTT. Its protein is CASSERTDVVYF.

The chain has TRBV6-5 and TRBJ2-1; D gene ambiguous. The CDR3 is 13 residues long. Looked up from germline, CDR1 is MNHEY and CDR2 is SVGAGI. V was shortened by 6 bases and J by 0 bases, with 6 bases between the two germline ends. CDR3 nucleotides: TGTGCCAGCAGGGTTAGCTCCTACAATGAGCAGTTCTTC. It is translated as CASRVSSYNEQFF.

This clone was detected only once. The J gene is TRBJ2-2, the V gene TRBV4-2, with 9 nucleotides matching TRBD1. Per germline, CDR1 LGHNA and CDR2 YNFKEQ. V lost 3 bases to trimming and J lost 3 bases; unmatched junction nucleotides: 17. There are 20 residues in the CDR3. CDR3 protein: CASSHSRRTGEGKDTGELFF. In nucleotides, the CDR3 is TGTGCCAGCAGCCACTCTCGACGGACAGGGGAAGGTAAGGACACCGGGGAGCTGTTTTTT.

This chain links TRBV6-5 with TRBJ1-2; D gene ambiguous. The CDR3 has 14 residues. Between the trimmed V and J ends, which lost 7 bases and 7 bases, there was a span of 19 bases. Per germline, CDR1 MNHEY and CDR2 SVGAGI. The CDR3: CASIEGYREGGYTF. CDR3 bases: TGTGCCAGCATAGAAGGCTACCGGGAGGGTGGCTACACCTTC.

The chain is built from TRBV9 and TRBJ2-2; the match to TRBD1 covers 8 bases. J gave up 3 bases and V 3 bases, and 7 bases lay outside the gene matches. This CDR3 contains 16 residues. Germline V gene sequence: CDR1 SGDLS, CDR2 YYNGEE. CDR3 sequence reads: CASSALTGAYTGELFF. In nucleotides, the CDR3 is TGTGCCAGCAGCGCCCTGACAGGGGCTTACACCGGGGAGCTGTTTTTT.

This chain connects TRBV7-8 to TRBJ1-4, with D hard to call. Trimming cost V 4 bases and J 8 bases, with 8 bases left between them. The CDR3 has 12 residues. From germline, CDR1 is SGHVS and CDR2 FQNEAQ. CDR3 protein: CASSYTAEKLFF. CDR3 coding DNA: TGTGCCAGCAGCTACACGGCGGAAAAACTGTTTTTT.

The rearrangement links TRBV3-1 (or the pseudogene TRBV3-2) to TRBJ1-2, with 11 bases identical to TRBD1. The CDR3 spans 15 residues. The trim removed 4 bases at V and 8 bases at J, leaving 9 bases unmatched. Per the germline V gene, CDR1 is LGHDT and CDR2 is YNNKEL (reference sequence). The CDR3 DNA is TGTGCCAGCAGCCCAAGGGACAGGGGGTCTAAGGGCTACACCTTC. Its protein product is CASSPRDRGSKGYTF.

The chain recombines TRBV11-2 with TRBJ1-1; no reliable D call. This CDR3 spans 15 amino acids. Trimming pared 1 base from V and 5 bases from J, leaving 14 bases between. Germline V gene data show CDR1 as SGHAT and CDR2 as FQNNGV. DNA of the CDR3: TGTGCCAGCAGCTTAGGGCTGGGGATTGGAACTGAAGCTTTCTTT. It specifies CASSLGLGIGTEAFF. Complete variable domain (other parts from reference TRBV11-2 and TRBJ1-1): EAGVAQSPRYKIIEKRQSVAFWCNPISGHATLYWYQQILGQGPKLLIQFQNNGVVDDSQLPKDRFSAERLKGVDSTLKIQPAKLEDSAVYLCASSLGLGIGTEAFFGQGTRLTVV.

This rearrangement joins TRBV5-4 to TRBJ2-2; D might be TRBD2 (5 bases). Germline assignment: CDR1 SGHNT and CDR2 YYREEE (reference sequence). V was trimmed by 1 base and J by 5 bases, leaving 9 bases between them. The CDR3 spans 14 residues. The CDR3 DNA reads TGTGCCAGCAGCTTGACGGGCGGGACCGGGGAGCTGTTTTTT. Translating gives CASSLTGGTGELFF.

The rearrangement uses TRBV7-3 and TRBJ2-2, with D hard to call. The CDR3 is 13 residues long. The V end was cut by 2 bases, the J end by 6 bases, with 7 bases between. The germline V gene encodes CDR1 SGHTA and CDR2 FQGTGA. CDR3 residues: CASSLESPGELFF. The CDR3 bases are TGTGCCAGCAGCTTAGAAAGCCCCGGGGAGCTGTTTTTT.

This chain joins TRBV15 and TRBJ2-1; TRBD1 matches at 7 bases. Losses at the gene ends were 0 bases for V and 3 bases for J; bases not matched to a gene: 8. Germline CDR1 reads LNHNV; CDR2 reads YYDKDF (reference sequence). The CDR3 runs to 17 residues. The CDR3 reads CATSRDPGTEYYNEQFF. The CDR3 nucleotides are TGTGCCACCAGCAGAGACCCCGGGACAGAATACTACAATGAGCAGTTCTTC.

This chain connects TRBV6-1 to TRBJ1-4; TRBD1 is a possible D gene (5 bases). The V end lost 3 bases, the J end lost 5 bases, and 16 bases lay between the germline ends. The CDR3 consists of 16 residues. Germline loops: CDR1 MNHNS, CDR2 SASEGT. The CDR3 nucleotides read TGTGCCAGCAGTGAGGGGGTGGCCCGCCTGAATGAAAAACTGTTTTTT. Its translation: CASSEGVARLNEKLFF.

J is TRBJ1-1 and V is TRBV6-2 or TRBV6-3; D not resolved. The germline gives CDR1 MNHEY, CDR2 SVGEGT. V lost 4 bases and J lost 3, with 6 bases in between. This CDR3 is built from 12 residues. CDR3 coding DNA: TGTGCCAGCAGTTCCTCATACACTGAAGCTTTCTTT. This sequence encodes CASSSSYTEAFF.

V gene TRBV5-5 combines with J gene TRBJ2-3, with 7 positions matching TRBD2. CDR3 length equals 15 residues. V trimming: 4 bases; J trimming: 4 bases; junction bases outside the gene matches: 9. Germline-derived CDR1 and CDR2 are SGHKS and YYEKEE (reference sequence). The CDR3 sequence is CASSTGGGDSDTQYF. The DNA of the CDR3 is TGTGCCAGCAGCACGGGGGGTGGGGATTCAGATACGCAGTATTTT.

The rearrangement uses TRBV7-2 and TRBJ2-7, with D tentatively TRBD2 (7 bases). V shed 1 base and J shed 4 bases, with 14 bases lying between them. CDR1 and CDR2 from the germline V gene are SGHTA and FQGNSA. This CDR3 has 15 amino acids. Here the CDR3 DNA reads TGTGCCAGCAGCTTAGGGGGGGGGCGTAGGTACGAGCAGTACTTC. Its protein product is CASSLGGGRRYEQYF. Variable domain in full (rest from reference TRBV7-2 and TRBJ2-7): GAGVSQSPSNKVTEKGKDVELRCDPISGHTALYWYRQSLGQGLEFLIYFQGNSAPDKSGLPSDRFSAERTGGSVSTLTIQRTQQEDSAVYLCASSLGGGRRYEQYFGPGTRLTVT.